Following are 2 T cell receptor beta chains from one sample sequenced in a study of cytomegalovirus exposure and HLA in healthy donors. The method was immunoSEQ multiplex PCR; TCRdb's version includes in-frame clones alone and lacks a portion of them. The sample holds roughly 68,000 clones; around 97% are singletons and the top ten take more than 2%. The sequencing sample was made of PBMCs. All receptors derive from a man aged 18 to 29 in good health and CMV-seronegative.

CDR3 loop: CASSLPQGGYNEQFF. The DNA of the CDR3 is TGTGCCAGCAGTTTACCACAGGGGGGTTACAATGAGCAGTTCTTC. The rearrangement uses TRBV28 and TRBJ2-1; 8 positions agree with TRBD1. The CDR3 extends over 15 amino acids. After removal of 2 bases from V and 4 bases from J, the junction contained 4 bases not matched to a gene. CDR1 and CDR2 from the germline V gene are MDHEN and SYDVKM.

J is TRBJ2-3 and V is TRBV29-1; 7 bases are a match to TRBD1. Germline lookup yields CDR1 SQVTM and CDR2 ANQGSEA. The CDR3 contains 15 residues. The V segment lost 7 bases and the J segment 2 bases; nucleotides outside the gene matches: 12. CDR3 DNA: TGCAGCGCCGAGAAGACAGGGTTTAACACAGATACGCAGTATTTT. This sequence encodes CSAEKTGFNTDTQYF.